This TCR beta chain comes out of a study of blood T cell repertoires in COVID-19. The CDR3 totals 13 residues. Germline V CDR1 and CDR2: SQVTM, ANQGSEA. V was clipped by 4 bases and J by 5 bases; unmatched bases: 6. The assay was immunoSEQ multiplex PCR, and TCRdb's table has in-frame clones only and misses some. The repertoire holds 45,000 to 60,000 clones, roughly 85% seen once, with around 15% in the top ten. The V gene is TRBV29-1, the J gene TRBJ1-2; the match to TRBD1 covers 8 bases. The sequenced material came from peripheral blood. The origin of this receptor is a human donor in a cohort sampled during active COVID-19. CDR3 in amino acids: CSVAGRGLYGYTF. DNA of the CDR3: TGCAGCGTTGCGGGCAGGGGGCTTTATGGCTACACCTTC.